Following are 32 T cell receptor beta chains from one sample sequenced in a study of blood T cell repertoires in COVID-19. Here immunoSEQ multiplex PCR was the method, and the copy in TCRdb shows in-frame clones only, minus some. The repertoire includes about 250,000 clones, about nine tenths of them detected once, and around 1.5% sits in the top ten. The sequenced material came from peripheral blood. The receptors were gathered from a woman aged 60 to 75 who had recovered from COVID-19.

In this sample, this clone turned up once. The chain couples TRBV7-9 to TRBJ2-7, with a weak D call TRBD1 (6 bases). Germline loops: CDR1 SEHNR, CDR2 FQNEAQ (reference sequence). The CDR3 runs to 13 residues. V lost 4 bases, J lost 5 bases, and 12 bases lay in between. The CDR3 DNA reads as TGTGCCAGCAGCTACGGGACATCTAACGAGCAGTACTTC. Its translation is CASSYGTSNEQYF.

V is TRBV29-1 and J is TRBJ1-2; TRBD1 matches 10 bases. The germline gives CDR1 SQVTM, CDR2 ANQGSEA. V trimming: 8 bases; J trimming: 8 bases; junction bases outside the gene matches: 11. The CDR3 runs to 13 residues. The CDR3 DNA reads TGCAGCCCTACCCCGACAGGGGGCGAGGGCTACACCTTC. Its protein product is CSPTPTGGEGYTF.

The genes are TRBV10-3 and TRBJ2-3; 9 nucleotides line up with TRBD1. The germline V gene encodes CDR1 ENHRY and CDR2 SYGVKD. CDR3 length: 15 residues. Unmatched junction bases numbered 9, after V lost 7 bases and J lost 4 bases. The CDR3 spells CAITSGQGRADTQYF. The CDR3 nucleotides read TGTGCCATCACTTCGGGACAGGGACGCGCAGATACGCAGTATTTT.

The chain employs TRBV7-8 and TRBJ2-7; 10 bases are shared with TRBD2. Trimming took 5 bases from V and 6 from J; bases not matched to a gene: 1. The CDR3 has 12 amino acids. Germline loops: CDR1 SGHVS, CDR2 FQNEAQ. DNA for the CDR3: TGTGCCAGCAGCGGGACTAGCGCCGAGCAGTACTTC. Amino acids: CASSGTSAEQYF. Looking up the rest from reference TRBV7-8 and TRBJ2-7 gives the full variable domain: GAGVSQSPRYKVAKRGQDVALRCDPISGHVSLFWYQQALGQGPEFLTYFQNEAQLDKSGLPSDRFFAERPEGSVSTLKIQRTQQEDSAVYLCASSGTSAEQYFGPGTRLTVT.

The chain joins TRBV2 to TRBJ2-7; D might be TRBD1 (6 bases). The CDR3 is 14 amino acids. Germline V CDR1 and CDR2: SNHLY, FYNNEI. V shed 4 bases and J shed 4 bases, with 14 bases lying between them. The CDR3 is CASSVGRGPYEQYF. CDR3 sequence (DNA): TGTGCCAGCAGTGTTGGCAGGGGACCGTACGAGCAGTACTTC. Full variable domain (rest looked up from reference TRBV2 and TRBJ2-7): EPEVTQTPSHQVTQMGQEVILRCVPISNHLYFYWYRQILGQKVEFLVSFYNNEISEKSEIFDDQFSVERPDGSNFTLKIRSTKLEDSAMYFCASSVGRGPYEQYFGPGTRLTVT.

The chain combines TRBV7-2 with TRBJ2-5; possibly TRBD2 for D (6 bases). V was pared by 4 bases and J by 3 bases, with 15 bases between. The germline CDR1 and CDR2 sequences are SGHTA and FQGNSA. The CDR3 is made up of 15 amino acids. This CDR3 reads CASSYTLAPEETQYF. In DNA form, the CDR3 reads TGTGCCAGCAGCTATACCCTAGCGCCCGAAGAGACCCAGTACTTC.

The J gene is TRBJ1-3, the V gene TRBV19, with D unresolved. V lost 9 bases and J 0 bases, leaving 12 bases between the germline ends. Germline V CDR1 and CDR2: LNHDA, SQIVND (reference sequence). There are 14 residues in the CDR3. The chain's CDR3 is CASQTQVSGNTIYF. The DNA of the CDR3 is TGTGCCAGCCAGACACAAGTCTCTGGAAACACCATATATTTT.

The V and J genes are TRBV19 and TRBJ2-5, with TRBD2 matching over 16 bases. CDR1 LNHDA and CDR2 SQIVND come from the germline V gene (reference sequence). The V segment lost 4 bases and the J segment 4 bases; nucleotides outside the gene matches: 6. The CDR3 length is 17 residues. The CDR3 DNA reads as TGTGCCAGTAGTACCGGGACTAGCGGGGGGGCCGGAGAGACCCAGTACTTC. It codes for CASSTGTSGGAGETQYF.

The genes are TRBV4-2 and TRBJ2-4; D ambiguous. V was pared by 2 bases and J by 1 base, with 9 bases between. CDR3 length equals 15 residues. Germline CDR1 is LGHNA and CDR2 is YNFKEQ. CDR3 nucleotides: TGTGCCAGCAGCCAAACCGACTCTGCCAAAAACATTCAGTACTTC. The encoded protein is CASSQTDSAKNIQYF.

This chain connects TRBV18 to TRBJ2-3, with a possible D match to TRBD1 (5 bases). Trimming removed 4 bases at V and 4 bases at J, with 9 bases between. Germline V CDR1 and CDR2: KGHSH, LQKENI. The CDR3 spans 13 residues. The CDR3 loop reads CASSLVQADTQYF. Written as DNA, the CDR3 is TGTGCCAGCTCACTCGTACAGGCAGATACGCAGTATTTT.

The chain uses TRBV11-1 and TRBJ1-1; D remains ambiguous. Germline V gives CDR1 SGHAT, CDR2 FQDESV (reference sequence). V gave up 3 bases and J gave up 5 bases, with 16 bases separating them. The CDR3 extends over 15 amino acids. CDR3 in DNA: TGTGCCAGCAGCTTGTCTTACAGTCGTGGTACTGAAGCTTTCTTT. Protein sequence: CASSLSYSRGTEAFF.

The chain combines TRBV3-1 (or the pseudogene TRBV3-2) with TRBJ2-5; TRBD2 aligns across 10 bases. Germline-derived CDR1 and CDR2 are LGHDT and YNNKEL (reference sequence). V lost 1 base and J lost 5; bases outside the gene matches: 10. The CDR3 is 17 amino acids. The CDR3 DNA sequence: TGTGCCAGCAGCCAAGCGTTAGCGGGGGGATCTGAGGAGACCCAGTACTTC. It specifies CASSQALAGGSEETQYF.

This clone has only one observation. The chain links TRBV9 to TRBJ2-5, with 8 bases fitting TRBD2. CDR1 and CDR2 from the germline V gene are SGDLS and YYNGEE. Unmatched junction bases numbered 4, after V lost 0 bases and J lost 3 bases. The CDR3 runs to 15 residues. In nucleotides, the CDR3 is TGTGCCAGCAGCGTAGGCATCGGGGGGGAAGAGACCCAGTACTTC. Translated: CASSVGIGGEETQYF.

The chain joins TRBV6-6 to TRBJ1-4, with TRBD1 identical over 7 bases. Trimming took 8 bases from V and 3 from J; bases not matched to a gene: 9. Germline V CDR1 and CDR2: MNHNY, SVGAGI (reference sequence). The CDR3 has 15 residues. This chain's CDR3 is CASFPTGISNEKLFF. In DNA, the CDR3 is TGTGCCAGCTTCCCGACAGGGATCTCTAATGAAAAACTGTTTTTT.

The chain couples TRBV9 to TRBJ1-1; D remains unclear. The CDR3 is made up of 13 amino acids. Trimming took off 8 bases at V and 1 base at J, with 12 bases between the two ends. CDR1 and CDR2 from the germline V gene are SGDLS and YYNGEE. CDR3 coding DNA: TGTGCCAGTAGCCAGGACTCGAACACTGAAGCTTTCTTT. Translating gives CASSQDSNTEAFF.

The chain is built from TRBV11-2 and TRBJ2-3; D gene unclear. Germline-derived CDR1 and CDR2 are SGHAT and FQNNGV. The CDR3 runs 15 residues. Deletions cut 1 base from V and 10 bases from J, with 18 bases between. The CDR3 DNA is TGTGCCAGCAGCTTAGGACTGGTAGTGGTTACTCCGCAGTATTTT. This codes for CASSLGLVVVTPQYF.

This clone was found a few times. The V and J genes are TRBV28 and TRBJ1-5; weak D call: TRBD1 (5 bases). The CDR3 has 15 residues. Germline CDR1 MDHEN, CDR2 SYDVKM. V was cut by 6 bases and J by 4 bases, with 16 bases left in between. The CDR3 protein is CASRAVGEGNQPQHF. Written as DNA, the CDR3 is TGTGCCAGCAGAGCTGTAGGGGAGGGTAATCAGCCCCAGCATTTT.

The V gene is TRBV4-2, the J gene TRBJ2-1; D is possibly TRBD2 (5 bases). V lost 0 bases and J 8 bases, leaving 14 bases between the germline ends. CDR3 length: 15 amino acids. Germline assignment: CDR1 LGHNA and CDR2 YNFKEQ. CDR3 amino acids: CASSQERGKSDEQFF. In nucleotides, the CDR3 is TGTGCCAGCAGCCAAGAAAGAGGGAAGAGCGATGAGCAGTTCTTC.

The chain carries TRBV7-2 and TRBJ2-2; no clear D gene. Per the germline V gene, CDR1 is SGHTA and CDR2 is FQGNSA. Trimming stripped 3 bases from V and 6 bases from J, with 8 bases between. The length of the CDR3 is 13 residues. In DNA form, the CDR3 reads TGTGCCAGCAGCTTGGATCTAGCCGGGGAGCTGTTTTTT. Translating gives CASSLDLAGELFF.

This clone has a single count. The rearrangement links TRBV7-8 to TRBJ2-5, with TRBD2 identical over 9 bases. CDR1 SGHVS and CDR2 FQNEAQ come from the germline V gene. CDR3 length equals 16 residues. The V segment lost 1 base and the J segment 4 bases; nucleotides outside the gene matches: 7. DNA of the CDR3: TGTGCCAGCAGCTTAGTGGATAGCGGGGGTGCAGAGACCCAGTACTTC. Translated: CASSLVDSGGAETQYF.

The rearrangement uses TRBV9 and TRBJ2-1; 10 bases agree with TRBD1. V gave up 3 bases and J gave up 4 bases; unmatched junction bases: 7. CDR3 length equals 16 residues. CDR1 is SGDLS, CDR2 YYNGEE, per germline. CDR3 DNA: TGTGCCAGCAGCGAAAGGGGACAGGGGCCTTACAATGAGCAGTTCTTC. It specifies CASSERGQGPYNEQFF.

This clone was picked up a small number of times. V usage is TRBV5-4 and J usage is TRBJ1-2; a possible D gene is TRBD1 (5 bases). V lost 4 bases, J lost 7 bases, and 14 bases lay in between. CDR1 is SGHNT, CDR2 YYREEE, per germline (reference sequence). The CDR3 loop spans 13 amino acids. The DNA of the CDR3 is TGTGCCAGCAGCAATGACGGAAGGGGTGGCTACACCTTC. It translates to CASSNDGRGGYTF.

J is TRBJ2-1 and V is TRBV5-1; 12 bases agree with TRBD2. This CDR3 spans 16 amino acids. V lost 0 bases to trimming and J lost 4 bases; unmatched junction nucleotides: 2. Germline CDR1 is SGHRS and CDR2 is YFSETQ. CDR3 in DNA: TGCGCCAGCAGCTTGGGACTAGCGGGGGAATACAATGAGCAGTTCTTC. This sequence encodes CASSLGLAGEYNEQFF.

This chain connects TRBV7-9 to TRBJ1-2, with D possibly matching TRBD1 (6 bases). Trimming stripped 3 bases from V and 3 bases from J, with 8 bases between. This CDR3 is 13 amino acids long. Germline CDR1 reads SEHNR; CDR2 reads FQNEAQ (reference sequence). CDR3 sequence (DNA): TGTGCCAGCAGCTTTCAGGGGCACTATGGCTACACCTTC. Its protein product is CASSFQGHYGYTF.

This chain uses TRBV11-2 with TRBJ1-3; 7 nucleotides match TRBD1. V shed 5 bases and J 0 bases; nucleotides not matched to a gene: 4. The germline CDR1 and CDR2 sequences are SGHAT and FQNNGV. The CDR3 has 15 residues. The CDR3 nucleotides read TGTGCCAGCAGCGCCTACAGGGGCTCTGGAAACACCATATATTTT. It is translated as CASSAYRGSGNTIYF.

This clone was picked up a small number of times. The V gene is TRBV28, the J gene TRBJ2-1, with 9 bases fitting TRBD1. V gave up 6 bases and J gave up 3 bases; unmatched junction bases: 6. Germline CDR1 MDHEN, CDR2 SYDVKM. There are 15 residues in the CDR3. CDR3 DNA sequence: TGTGCCAGCAGGCCCGGACAGGGGATCTACAATGAGCAGTTCTTC. It codes for CASRPGQGIYNEQFF.

Concerning this clone: Different DNA sequences within this sample yield the same CDR3. The gene calls are TRBV5-1 and TRBJ2-2; possible D gene TRBD1, 5 bases. The germline CDR1 and CDR2 sequences are SGHRS and YFSETQ. Trimming took 2 bases from V and 3 from J, leaving 11 bases between them. CDR3 size: 15 residues. In DNA, the CDR3 is TGCGCCAGCAGCTTTATCACAGGTGACACCGGGGAGCTGTTTTTT. Amino acids: CASSFITGDTGELFF.

This clone has a handful of counts. The chain is built from TRBV15 and TRBJ2-1; 8 bases line up with TRBD2. The junction had 2 bases not matched to a gene; V was cut back by 1 base and J by 3 bases. The CDR3 is 15 residues long. The germline CDR1 and CDR2 sequences are LNHNV and YYDKDF (reference sequence). The CDR3 sequence is CATSRASGGYNEQFF. Written as DNA, the CDR3 is TGTGCCACCAGCAGAGCGAGCGGGGGCTACAATGAGCAGTTCTTC.

The chain recombines TRBV4-1 with TRBJ1-1, with 8 bases fitting TRBD1. Germline trimming cut 2 bases from V and 2 bases from J; bases unmatched to any gene: 4. Germline V lookup: CDR1 MGHRA, CDR2 YSYEKL. The CDR3 length is 15 residues. The CDR3 DNA follows: TGCGCCAGCAGCCAACGGACAGGGCAAAACACTGAAGCTTTCTTT. It yields the protein CASSQRTGQNTEAFF.

This clone was counted a few times. The gene calls are TRBV5-6 and TRBJ2-4; the D is unclear. V was clipped by 1 base and J by 0 bases, with 11 bases between them. Germline V lookup: CDR1 SGHDT, CDR2 YYEEEE. CDR3 size: 16 residues. CDR3 amino acids: CASSLTRTQAKNIQYF. In DNA form, the CDR3 reads TGTGCCAGCAGCTTGACCAGAACCCAAGCCAAAAACATTCAGTACTTC.

V usage is TRBV28 and J usage is TRBJ2-7; possible D gene TRBD1, 5 bases. The V gene's germline CDR1 is MDHEN and CDR2 SYDVKM. The V and J ends lost 7 bases and 2 bases respectively, with 9 bases between them. There are 12 residues in the CDR3. The CDR3 sequence is CASTQGAYEQYF. CDR3 sequence (DNA): TGTGCCAGCACTCAGGGTGCCTACGAGCAGTACTTC.

The rearrangement joins TRBV6-2 or TRBV6-3 to TRBJ2-3; possibly TRBD2 for D (6 bases). This CDR3 region has 16 residues. Germline V CDR1 and CDR2: MNHEY, SVGEGT. The ends were cut back, 0 bases at V and 2 bases at J, with 12 bases in the middle. The CDR3 nucleotides read TGTGCCAGCAGTTACTCTGTAGCGGAGTCCACAGATACGCAGTATTTT. Amino acid sequence: CASSYSVAESTDTQYF.